The 24 T cell receptor beta chains reported below all come from one sample, sequenced in a study of blood T cell repertoires in COVID-19. Method: immunoSEQ multiplex PCR; TCRdb's copy keeps in-frame clones and lacks some. The data hold some 80,000 clones, with roughly 90% observed a single time. The sequencing sample was made of peripheral blood. The receptors here all came from a human donor in a cohort sampled during active COVID-19.

The V gene is TRBV30, the J gene TRBJ1-2; 8 bases match TRBD1. The CDR3 runs 13 residues. CDR1 is GTSNPN, CDR2 SVGIG, per germline (reference sequence). V lost 3 bases to trimming and J lost 3 bases; unmatched junction nucleotides: 3. For the CDR3, the DNA is TGTGCCTGGAGCGTACAGGGGGACTATGGCTACACCTTC. Translating gives CAWSVQGDYGYTF. Filled out from reference TRBV30 and TRBJ1-2, the complete variable domain reads SQTIHQWPATLVQPVGSPLSLECTVEGTSNPNLYWYRQAAGRGLQLLFYSVGIGQISSEVPQNLSASRPQDRQFILSSKKLLLSDSGFYLCAWSVQGDYGYTFGSGTRLTVV.

The V call is TRBV6-5, the J call TRBJ1-5, with TRBD1 identical over 9 bases. Looked up from germline, CDR1 is MNHEY and CDR2 is SVGAGI. The CDR3 runs to 15 residues. V gave up 6 bases and J gave up 3 bases; unmatched junction bases: 6. As DNA, the CDR3 is TGTGCCAGCAGGGCGGACAGGGGATCCAATCAGCCCCAGCATTTT. Encoded protein: CASRADRGSNQPQHF.

CDR3 protein: CASSLPGLGNEQFF. The DNA of the CDR3 is TGTGCCAGTAGTCTGCCGGGACTAGGGAATGAGCAGTTCTTC. The gene calls are TRBV19 and TRBJ2-1, with TRBD2 identical over 8 bases. V dropped 5 bases and J dropped 7; count of bases not matched to a gene: 7. From germline, CDR1 is LNHDA and CDR2 SQIVND (reference sequence). This CDR3 is 14 amino acids long.

This rearrangement joins TRBV6-5 to TRBJ2-4; D perhaps matches TRBD1 (5 bases). The V gene's germline CDR1 is MNHEY and CDR2 SVGAGI. Deletions cut 5 bases from V and 6 bases from J, with 11 bases between. This CDR3 region has 13 residues. The CDR3 region is CASSRTPLNIQYF. The CDR3, as DNA: TGTGCCAGCAGTCGGACACCTCTAAACATTCAGTACTTC.

V and J are TRBV27 and TRBJ1-5, with 7 bases that match TRBD1. Germline V lookup: CDR1 MNHEY, CDR2 SMNVEV (reference sequence). V shed 5 bases and J 5 bases; nucleotides not matched to a gene: 9. The CDR3 runs 15 residues. The CDR3 bases are TGTGCCAGCAGTCCTACAGGGGTGGGATATCAGCCCCAGCATTTT. It is translated as CASSPTGVGYQPQHF.

The chain has TRBV10-3 and TRBJ1-2, with D possibly being TRBD1 (6 bases). In germline, CDR1 is ENHRY, CDR2 SYGVKD. CDR3 size: 13 residues. The V gene lost 10 bases and the J gene lost 8 bases, with 20 bases spanning the gap. CDR3 DNA: TGTGCCACCGAACCCACCGAAACAGGGGGCTACACCTTC. Amino acids: CATEPTETGGYTF.

This clone was detected only a few times. The gene calls are TRBV7-9 and TRBJ1-2, with a weak D call TRBD1 (5 bases). The CDR3 spans 14 residues. The ends were cut back, 10 bases at V and 5 bases at J, with 20 bases in the middle. Germline V lookup: CDR1 SEHNR, CDR2 FQNEAQ (reference sequence). Written as DNA, the CDR3 is TGTGCCAATAGGCCCCAAGGGGTGGGATATGGCTACACCTTC. This sequence encodes CANRPQGVGYGYTF.

This chain connects TRBV27 to TRBJ2-7, with a tentative D call TRBD1 (6 bases). CDR1 and CDR2 (germline): MNHEY, SMNVEV (reference sequence). Trimming took off 5 bases at V and 7 bases at J, with 18 bases between the two ends. CDR3 length: 14 amino acids. Written as DNA, the CDR3 is TGTGCCAGCAGTATGACAGGCGTGGACCGGGAGCAGTACTTC. It translates to CASSMTGVDREQYF.

V and J are TRBV20-1 and TRBJ2-1, with TRBD2 matching over 11 bases. V shed 3 bases and J 8 bases; nucleotides not matched to a gene: 18. The V gene's germline CDR1 is DFQATT and CDR2 SNEGSKA (reference sequence). The length of the CDR3 is 18 residues. DNA of the CDR3: TGCAGTGCTAGTATACTAGCGGGAGACCGGGGGAGGCCCCATGAGCAGTTCTTC. Translated: CSASILAGDRGRPHEQFF.

The chain has TRBV4-1 and TRBJ1-2, with 9 positions matching TRBD1. J gave up 3 bases and V 2 bases, and 13 bases lay outside the gene matches. Per germline, CDR1 MGHRA and CDR2 YSYEKL. The length of the CDR3 is 18 residues. CDR3 sequence: CASSQSVVPGQGDYGYTF. The CDR3 coding sequence is TGCGCCAGCAGCCAATCCGTGGTACCGGGACAGGGTGACTATGGCTACACCTTC.

The chain joins TRBV29-1 to TRBJ1-5; D call uncertain. The CDR3 contains 12 residues. Trimming shortened V by 4 bases and J by 6 bases, and 10 bases separated the two germline ends. Germline V gives CDR1 SQVTM, CDR2 ANQGSEA. In DNA form, the CDR3 reads TGCAGCGTTGGGAGGACGGGTCAGCCCCAGCATTTT. Protein: CSVGRTGQPQHF.

CDR3 DNA: TGTGCCAGCAGTGAGACAGGGACGATCAATCAGCCCCAGCATTTT. Encoded protein: CASSETGTINQPQHF. The gene calls are TRBV6-2 or TRBV6-3 and TRBJ1-5; 7 nucleotides agree with TRBD1. V shed 5 bases, J shed 3 bases, and the junction held 7 bases outside the gene matches. The CDR3 extends over 15 amino acids. Germline CDR1 is MNHEY and CDR2 is SVGEGT.

This rearrangement joins TRBV6-2 or TRBV6-3 to TRBJ2-5; 14 bases are shared with TRBD2. The germline gives CDR1 MNHEY, CDR2 SVGEGT. V shed 0 bases, J shed 6 bases, and the junction held 6 bases outside the gene matches. This CDR3 is built from 17 residues. Here the CDR3 DNA reads TGTGCCAGCAGTTACTCCGGGGGACTAGCGGGAGAGAAGACCCAGTACTTC. Translation gives CASSYSGGLAGEKTQYF.

The V gene is TRBV11-3, the J gene TRBJ2-3, with TRBD1 matching 7 bases. The CDR3 consists of 14 residues. Germline-derived CDR1 and CDR2 are SGHNT and YENEEA. V was clipped by 6 bases and J by 2 bases; unmatched bases: 5. The CDR3 loop is CASSYRGLTDTQYF. In nucleotides, the CDR3 is TGTGCCAGCAGTTACAGGGGCCTCACAGATACGCAGTATTTT. Variable domain in full (rest from reference TRBV11-3 and TRBJ2-3): EAGVVQSPRYKIIEKKQPVAFWCNPISGHNTLYWYLQNLGQGPELLIRYENEEAVDDSQLPKDRFSAERLKGVDSTLKIQPAELGDSAVYLCASSYRGLTDTQYFGPGTRLTVL.

CDR3 sequence (DNA): TGTGCCAGCACCCTGACAGGGGGTAACACCGGGGAGCTGTTTTTT. It is translated as CASTLTGGNTGELFF. This chain joins TRBV25-1 and TRBJ2-2, with 9 bases aligning to TRBD1. The CDR3 consists of 15 residues. Trimming removed 7 bases from V and 2 bases from J; junction bases left unmatched: 5. Germline lookup yields CDR1 MGHDK and CDR2 SYGVNS.

A few counts support this clone. This sequence joins TRBV30 and TRBJ2-3, with D possibly being TRBD2 (7 bases). The length of the CDR3 is 12 residues. CDR1 and CDR2 (germline): GTSNPN, SVGIG (reference sequence). The V and J ends lost 2 bases and 10 bases respectively, with 13 bases between them. In nucleotides, the CDR3 is TGTGCCTGGAGTAGGAGGGGGAGGGCGCAGTATTTT. This encodes CAWSRRGRAQYF.

This clone was recorded once. The CDR3 protein is CASSSPDGKTSGTDTQYF. The CDR3 DNA sequence: TGTGCCAGCAGCTCCCCCGACGGGAAGACTAGCGGCACAGATACGCAGTATTTT. The genes are TRBV7-9 and TRBJ2-3; 8 nucleotides agree with TRBD2. With 4 bases clipped from V and 1 base from J, the junction kept 13 bases outside the gene matches. CDR1 and CDR2 (germline): SEHNR, FQNEAQ (reference sequence). The CDR3 runs 18 residues.

The V and J genes are TRBV27 and TRBJ2-7; the D gene is possibly TRBD2 (6 bases). This CDR3 is built from 14 residues. Per the germline V gene, CDR1 is MNHEY and CDR2 is SMNVEV (reference sequence). Trimming pared 6 bases from V and 0 bases from J, leaving 12 bases between. The CDR3 spells CASSPRGSSYEQYF. CDR3 bases: TGTGCCAGCAGCCCGCGGGGTTCCTCCTACGAGCAGTACTTC.

This rearrangement joins TRBV11-2 to TRBJ2-7; the D gene is possibly TRBD2 (5 bases). The CDR3 is 13 amino acids. Germline loops: CDR1 SGHAT, CDR2 FQNNGV. V was trimmed by 3 bases and J by 5 bases, leaving 11 bases between them. CDR3 nucleotide sequence: TGTGCCAGCAGCTTCGGCGGGCGGCACGAGCAGTACTTC. This gives the protein CASSFGGRHEQYF.

The chain has TRBV7-2 and TRBJ2-7; possible D gene TRBD1, 8 bases. The CDR3 has 14 residues. V was shortened by 3 bases and J by 4 bases, with 13 bases between the two germline ends. The V gene's germline CDR1 is SGHTA and CDR2 FQGNSA. CDR3 sequence reads: CASSFDRGGYEQYF. The CDR3 DNA follows: TGTGCCAGCAGCTTCGACAGGGGAGGGTACGAGCAGTACTTC.

This chain connects TRBV19 to TRBJ1-1; possibly TRBD1 for D (6 bases). Germline CDR1 reads LNHDA; CDR2 reads SQIVND (reference sequence). The V and J ends lost 5 bases and 7 bases respectively, with 11 bases between them. The CDR3 loop spans 12 amino acids. The CDR3 protein is CASSAGVVEAFF. CDR3 nucleotide sequence: TGTGCCAGTAGTGCAGGGGTAGTTGAAGCTTTCTTT.

This clone was observed a few times. CDR3 nucleotide sequence: TGTGCCAGCAGCAAGATGGCTCTGGGGCCATATAGCAATCAGCCCCAGCATTTT. Translated, it gives CASSKMALGPYSNQPQHF. The chain is built from TRBV6-2 or TRBV6-3 and TRBJ1-5; D perhaps matches TRBD1 (5 bases). The germline V and J ends were trimmed by 6 bases and 0 bases, with 21 bases remaining between them. Germline V gives CDR1 MNHEY, CDR2 SVGEGT. This CDR3 is 18 amino acids long.

V gene TRBV3-1 (or the pseudogene TRBV3-2) combines with J gene TRBJ2-7, with TRBD2 identical over 11 bases. Trimming cost V 2 bases and J 4 bases; bases outside gene matches: 4. The germline V gene has CDR1 LGHDT and CDR2 YNNKEL (reference sequence). CDR3 length: 15 amino acids. The CDR3: CASSQLTSGSYEQYF. In DNA, the CDR3 is TGTGCCAGCAGCCAACTTACTAGCGGGAGTTACGAGCAGTACTTC.

The genes are TRBV5-6 and TRBJ1-2; weak D call: TRBD1 (6 bases). The CDR3 has 16 amino acids. V lost 5 bases and J lost 8, with 25 bases in between. From germline, CDR1 is SGHDT and CDR2 YYEEEE. The CDR3: CASRGRGADMRTGYTF. CDR3 bases: TGTGCCAGCAGGGGGAGGGGGGCGGACATGCGGACCGGCTACACCTTC.